These T cell receptor beta chains were read from a single sample in a study of T cell responses to AZD1222 COVID-19 vaccine. Data came from immunoSEQ multiplex PCR; TCRdb stores just in-frame clones and leaves some out. This sample has 84,000 or so clones, with 80% to 90% found just once. Sequencing used peripheral blood, obtained on day 0 of AZD1222 vaccination. These receptor sequences come from an adult in good health. Both conserved end residues are part of each CDR3. Fields, in order: CDR3 length, J gene, D gene, V gene, CDR3 protein, CDR3 DNA. A D gene is named only where the DNA matches it firmly.

>16|TRBJ1-1|.|TRBV5-1
CASSSDPGGISTEAFF
TGCGCCAGCAGCTCCGATCCCGGGGGAATCAGCACTGAAGCTTTCTTT
>13|TRBJ2-2|.|TRBV2
CASRAGPTGELFF
TGTGCCAGCAGAGCCGGACCCACCGGGGAGCTGTTTTTT
>14|TRBJ1-5|.|TRBV28
CASSLRRVVQPQHF
TGTGCCAGCAGTTTACGAAGGGTGGTTCAGCCCCAGCATTTT
>15|TRBJ2-1|.|TRBV10-1
CASSDPGGMMNEQFF
TGCGCCAGCAGTGATCCGGGCGGGATGATGAATGAGCAGTTCTTC
>13|TRBJ1-1|.|TRBV2
CASSSDTYTEAFF
TGTGCCAGCAGTTCGGACACCTACACTGAAGCTTTCTTT
>14|TRBJ2-3|TRBD2|TRBV25-1
CASSEPSGADTQYF
TGTGCCAGCAGTGAACCAAGCGGGGCAGATACGCAGTATTTT
>12|TRBJ1-2|.|TRBV28
CASQATFYGYTF
TGTGCCAGCCAAGCTACGTTCTATGGCTACACCTTC
>15|TRBJ2-1|TRBD2|TRBV5-4
CASTGWAGAYNEQFF
TGTGCCAGCACCGGTTGGGCGGGAGCGTATAATGAGCAGTTCTTC
>18|TRBJ2-3|TRBD1|TRBV4-1
CASSQSGGSGVYTDTQYF
TGCGCCAGCAGCCAGTCAGGGGGATCAGGAGTATACACAGATACGCAGTATTTT
>14|TRBJ1-2|.|TRBV4-2
CASSQVGLGDGYTF
TGTGCCAGCAGCCAAGTCGGTTTAGGGGATGGCTACACCTTC